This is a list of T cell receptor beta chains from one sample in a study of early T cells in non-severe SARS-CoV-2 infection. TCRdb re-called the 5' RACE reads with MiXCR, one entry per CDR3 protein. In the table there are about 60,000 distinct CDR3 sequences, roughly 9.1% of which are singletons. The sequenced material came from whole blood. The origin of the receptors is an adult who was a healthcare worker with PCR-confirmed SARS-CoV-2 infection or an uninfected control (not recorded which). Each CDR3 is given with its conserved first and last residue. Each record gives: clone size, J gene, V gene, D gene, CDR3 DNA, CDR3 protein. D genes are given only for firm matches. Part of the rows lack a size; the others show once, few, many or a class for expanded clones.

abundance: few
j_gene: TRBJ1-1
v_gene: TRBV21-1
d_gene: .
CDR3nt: TGTGCCAGCAGCAACCGGAGGGTCCTAGCTTTCTTT
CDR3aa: CASSNRRVLAFF

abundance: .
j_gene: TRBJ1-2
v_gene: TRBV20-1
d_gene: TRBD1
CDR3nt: TGCAGTGCTAGAGTCCCGACAGGGGGCTATGGCTACACCTTC
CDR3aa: CSARVPTGGYGYTF

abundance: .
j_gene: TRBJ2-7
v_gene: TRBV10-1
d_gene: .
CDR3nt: TGCGCCAGCATTTCGGACAGCGGTGAGCAGTACTTC
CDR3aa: CASISDSGEQYF

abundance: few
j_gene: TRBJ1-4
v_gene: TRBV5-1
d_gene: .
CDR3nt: TGCGCCAGCAGCTTCCGGGACGGTCTTAATGAAAAACTGTTTTTT
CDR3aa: CASSFRDGLNEKLFF

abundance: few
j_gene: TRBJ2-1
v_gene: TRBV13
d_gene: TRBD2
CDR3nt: TGTGCCAGCAGCTCGACTAGCGGGTCCTACAATGAGCAGTTCTTC
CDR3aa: CASSSTSGSYNEQFF

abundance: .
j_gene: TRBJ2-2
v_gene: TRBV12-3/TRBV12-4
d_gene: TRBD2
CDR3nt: TGTGCCAGCAGTACTAGCGGGATTTCTTCCGGGGAGCTGTTTTTT
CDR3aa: CASSTSGISSGELFF

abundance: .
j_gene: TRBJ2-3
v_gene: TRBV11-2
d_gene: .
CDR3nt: TGTGCCAGCAGCCCTGATACCTTGGATACGCAGTATTTT
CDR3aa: CASSPDTLDTQYF

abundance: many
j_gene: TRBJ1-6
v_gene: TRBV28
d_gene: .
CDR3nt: TGTGCCAGCAGCAAGACAACAGGGTTCCCTTCACCCCTCCACTTT
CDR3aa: CASSKTTGFPSPLHF

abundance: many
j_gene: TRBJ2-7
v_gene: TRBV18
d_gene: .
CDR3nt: TGCGCCAGCTCACCACCGGGCCGGGGCCGATACGAGCAGTACTTC
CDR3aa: CASSPPGRGRYEQYF

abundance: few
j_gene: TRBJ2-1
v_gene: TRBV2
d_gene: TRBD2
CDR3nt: TGTGCCAGCAGAGTCCCGGGACTAGCGGGAGGGCCTCGGAATGAGCAGTTCTTC
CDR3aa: CASRVPGLAGGPRNEQFF

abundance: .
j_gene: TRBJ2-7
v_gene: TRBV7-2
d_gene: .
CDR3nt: TGTGCCAGCAGCTTAGCGGCCCTATACACCTACGAGCAGTACTTC
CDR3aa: CASSLAALYTYEQYF

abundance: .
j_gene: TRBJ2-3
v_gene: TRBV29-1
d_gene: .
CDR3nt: TGCAGCGTTACCCCGGGGTCCCGAACAGATACGCAGTATTTT
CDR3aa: CSVTPGSRTDTQYF

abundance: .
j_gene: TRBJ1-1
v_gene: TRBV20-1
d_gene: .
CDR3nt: TGCAGTGCTAACCCACTGAACACTGAAGCTTTCTTT
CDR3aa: CSANPLNTEAFF